The 5 T cell receptor beta chains below come from one sample, sequenced in a study of regulatory T cells in long-lasting Graves disease. Time point noted: newly diagnosed GD, antithyroid drugs for less than 3 months. From RNA extracted from PBMCs, the TCR library was made. Construction of the TCR beta libraries employed iRepertoire HTBI primers in conjunction with Arm-PCR of CDR3 regions. Each CDR3 protein gets one entry after TCRdb re-called the multiplex PCR reads with MiXCR. The sample lists fewer than 650,000 distinct CDR3 sequences, about 16% occurring once. These data are also associated with another study on T cells in Graves' hyperthyroidism and ophthalmopathy.

This specimen consisted of peripheral blood mononuclear cells (PBMCs), obtained at new diagnosis, from a patient treated with antithyroid drugs. The origin of the receptors is a man between 18 and 35 years old with Graves disease.

This clonotype was seen ten or more times. This chain joins TRBV11-3 and TRBJ2-1, with TRBD2 identical over 11 bases. V shed 5 bases, J shed 7 bases, and the junction held 13 bases outside the gene matches. Germline V gene sequence: CDR1 SGHNT, CDR2 YENEEA. The CDR3 extends over 17 amino acids. The CDR3 sequence is CASSPSALAGGRNEQFF. The CDR3 nucleotides are TGTGCCAGCAGCCCCTCCGCTCTAGCGGGAGGCAGGAATGAGCAGTTCTTC.

The chain is built from TRBV7-9 and TRBJ1-1; no firm D call. The CDR3 spans 12 residues. Trimming stripped 6 bases from V and 7 bases from J, with 12 bases between. CDR1 and CDR2 (germline): SEHNR, FQNEAQ (reference sequence). CDR3 residues: CASRRLRDEAFF. The DNA of the CDR3 is TGTGCCAGCAGGCGTCTGAGGGATGAAGCTTTCTTT. The variable domain in full, completed from reference TRBV7-9 and TRBJ1-1, reads DTGVSQNPRHKITKRGQNVTFRCDPISEHNRLYWYRQTLGQGPEFLTYFQNEAQLEKSRLLSDRFSAERPKGSFSTLEIQRTEQGDSAMYLCASRRLRDEAFFGQGTRLTVV.

This clonotype was counted at least ten times. V usage is TRBV7-8 and J usage is TRBJ2-1, with D tentatively TRBD2 (5 bases). V was trimmed by 0 bases and J by 8 bases, leaving 14 bases between them. The germline CDR1 and CDR2 sequences are SGHVS and FQNEAQ. The CDR3 is 15 amino acids. CDR3 residues: CASSLARMTGYEQFF. The CDR3 DNA reads as TGTGCCAGCAGCTTAGCTAGGATGACGGGGTATGAGCAGTTCTTC.

This clonotype was detected only a few times. In DNA, the CDR3 is TGTGCCAGCTACCCTTCAGGGACAGGCATGAACACTGAAGCTTTCTTT. Protein: CASYPSGTGMNTEAFF. The chain has TRBV28 and TRBJ1-1; 8 bases match TRBD1. The J segment lost 0 bases and the V segment lost 8 bases, leaving 11 bases of the junction unmatched. This CDR3 comprises 16 residues. Germline CDR1 is MDHEN and CDR2 is SYDVKM.

The chain carries TRBV5-1 and TRBJ2-1, with TRBD2 matching 11 bases. The CDR3 contains 20 residues. With 1 base clipped from V and 0 bases from J, the junction kept 12 bases outside the gene matches. The V gene's germline CDR1 is SGHRS and CDR2 YFSETQ. The CDR3 protein is CASSLPSSGTSGSSYNEQFF. In nucleotides, the CDR3 is TGCGCCAGCAGCTTGCCCTCTTCCGGGACTAGCGGAAGCTCCTACAATGAGCAGTTCTTC.